This TCR beta chain was recorded in a study of cytomegalovirus exposure and HLA in healthy donors. Turning to the study itself: The same platform used for the 650 to 850 first-cohort repertoires was also used for the 120 or so validation repertoires, as a later analysis reported. Study results and limitations: The study found most TCR sequences rare, yet found some public TCRs in many donors. Subsequent analysis found a tendency for first-cohort TCR clusters to co-occur within the 120 or so validation repertoires. Specificity for CMV antigens was confirmed in vitro for three of the CMV-associated chains.

A word on this clone: Its antigen is undetermined.

CDR1 is LGHNT, CDR2 FRNRAP, per germline. The CDR3 totals 16 residues. Between the trimmed V and J ends, which lost 6 bases and 7 bases, there was a span of 22 bases. Assay: immunoSEQ multiplex PCR; the TCRdb copy retains only in-frame clones and omits some. The data contain around 93,000 clones, less than 85% of them singletons. What was sequenced was PBMCs. The origin of this receptor is a man aged 18-30 years in good health and CMV-seropositive. The chain carries TRBV12-5 and TRBJ2-1, with D possibly matching TRBD1 (5 bases). The CDR3 is CASGDPGAGYPNEQFF. The CDR3 DNA reads as TGTGCTAGTGGCGATCCTGGGGCTGGCTACCCGAATGAGCAGTTCTTC.